Detailed here is one T cell receptor beta chain. Germline CDR1 is SQVTM and CDR2 is ANQGSEA. This CDR3 has 15 residues. The J segment lost 4 bases and the V segment lost 5 bases, leaving 7 bases of the junction unmatched. The repertoire was sequenced with immunoSEQ multiplex PCR; TCRdb's copy has only in-frame clones and lacks some. The sample lists 35,000 or so clones, about 86% seen once, with about a sixth in the top ten. This sample is part of a study of PD-L1 blockade in urothelial cancer. Looking at the study overall: The median T cell count in blood samples was approximately 140,000.

Each patient contributed between 1 and 8 total time points of blood mononuclear cells, pretreatment and during treatment. The sequencing here drew on PBMCs, taken around atezolizumab (anti-PD-L1) treatment. The source of this sequence is a man between 60 and 75 years old with urothelial cancer. The chain has TRBV29-1 and TRBJ2-7, with 14 bases identical to TRBD2. The CDR3 spells CSVRTSGRSFYEQYF. DNA for the CDR3: TGCAGCGTTCGGACTAGCGGGAGGTCCTTTTACGAGCAGTACTTC.